This T cell receptor beta chain was recovered during a study of blood T cell repertoires in COVID-19. About the research overall: The study drew acute and convalescent COVID-19 samples from the United States, Italy and Spain. T cells, B-cell-depleted T cells, or PBMCs provided the cDNA or gDNA that served as material.

The repertoire was sequenced with immunoSEQ multiplex PCR; TCRdb's copy has only in-frame clones and lacks some. The data hold tens of thousands of clones, with approximately 86% observed a single time. The sequenced sample was peripheral blood. This TCR was sampled from a woman of 80 years or more with acute or convalescent COVID-19.

CDR3 sequence: CASSRGGEGQETQYF. DNA for the CDR3: TGTGCCAGCAGCCGTGGGGGGGAGGGCCAAGAGACCCAGTACTTC. This chain connects TRBV7-8 to TRBJ2-5, with 7 bases identical to TRBD2. V dropped 5 bases and J dropped 1; count of bases not matched to a gene: 7. The germline CDR1 and CDR2 sequences are SGHVS and FQNEAQ. This CDR3 has 15 residues.